This T cell receptor beta chain was identified in a study of blood T cell repertoires in COVID-19. Background on the study: Sources were T cells, B-cell-depleted T cells, or PBMCs; the material itself was cDNA or gDNA.

There are 15 residues in the CDR3. With 3 bases removed from V and 6 bases from J, the gap between germline ends came to 14 bases. CDR1 SEHNR and CDR2 FQNEAQ come from the germline V gene (reference sequence). A single count supports this clone. Under the authors' procedure: Amplification from reference gene primers served as the basis for estimated nucleated cell counts. Sequencing used immunoSEQ multiplex PCR; TCRdb keeps in-frame clones, though not all of them. V and J calls and clone size are those listed in that table; D and trimming were worked out from the DNA. The sample includes over 200,000 clones, about 89% of them seen just once.

The rearrangement uses TRBV7-9 and TRBJ2-2, with D maybe TRBD2 (8 bases). The sequencing sample was made of peripheral blood. This TCR came from a man between 40 and 49 years old who had recovered from COVID-19. The CDR3 protein is CASSLTGTRAGELFF. CDR3 nucleotides: TGTGCCAGCAGCTTGACAGGGACTAGGGCCGGGGAGCTGTTTTTT.